The clone carrying this T cell receptor (beta chain) was recorded only once. The antigen remains unidentified. This record comes from a study of OX40 agonist ivuxolimab in advanced cancers. Study in general: At 0.01 to 10 mg/kg, ivuxolimab was administered intravenously to patients every 2 weeks.

Assay: immunoSEQ multiplex PCR; the TCRdb copy retains only in-frame clones and omits some. Of 49,000 or so clones listed, roughly nine tenths are singletons. Notes on the study in general: There were, on average, more expanded clones in CD8+ T cells than in CD4+.

Systemic immunosuppression or autoimmune disease history was grounds to exclude patients. Blood got drawn at baseline, again on cycle 4 day 1, and then on cycle 7 day 1. The receptor comes from an adult with an advanced solid tumor such as melanoma, head and neck, liver or kidney cancer. This material consisted of CD4+ or CD8+ T cells sorted from blood, taken in a trial of the OX40 agonist ivuxolimab.

The chain's CDR3 is CASSVSGPTHYSNQPQHF. The CDR3 DNA follows: TGTGCCAGTAGTGTCTCCGGGCCTACTCATTATAGCAATCAGCCCCAGCATTTT. The chain couples TRBV19 to TRBJ1-5; no clear D gene. The germline gives CDR1 LNHDA, CDR2 SQIVND (reference sequence). The ends were cut back, 5 bases at V and 0 bases at J, with 20 bases in the middle. The CDR3 covers 18 residues.